The rows below give T cell receptor beta chains drawn from one sample of a study of long-term antiretroviral therapy in people with HIV. Generated by immunoSEQ multiplex PCR, the TCRdb table keeps only in-frame clones and is missing some. Among about 38,000 clones, around 86% were seen once, and the ten largest hold around 5%. The specimen comprised unsorted PBMCs, sampled 1.5 years after starting antiretroviral therapy. The receptor source for this set is a man aged 18 to 30 with HIV. CDR3s include the opening cysteine and the closing phenylalanine or tryptophan. The order of the fields is J gene, V gene, D gene, clone size, CDR3 DNA, CDR3 protein. The D gene is left open where the match is weak. Clone sizes are given selectively: once, few, many, or a class where the clone is expanded.

>TRBJ2-1|TRBV7-2|TRBD2|.
TGTGCCAGCAGCTTAAACCCCGGGACTAGCGGGAACAATGAGCAGTTCTTC
CASSLNPGTSGNNEQFF
>TRBJ2-7|TRBV28|.|.
TGTGCCAGCAGCTTTCCATTCTACGAGCAGTACTTC
CASSFPFYEQYF
>TRBJ2-1|TRBV18|TRBD1|.
TGTGCCAGCTCGTACGACAGGGAACAGCAGTTCTTC
CASSYDREQQFF
>TRBJ2-7|TRBV11-2|TRBD1|.
TGTGCCAGCAGCGCGCGGACAGGGAGTAGAGGCTACGAGCAGTACTTC
CASSARTGSRGYEQYF
>TRBJ2-7|TRBV6-5|TRBD2|.
TGTGCCAGCAGCTCCCGGCTAGCGGGAGGGTACGAGCAGTACTTC
CASSSRLAGGYEQYF
>TRBJ2-2|TRBV19|.|.
TGTGCCAGTAGTATCCGATCTGTCCCTAACACCGGGGAGCTGTTTTTT
CASSIRSVPNTGELFF
>TRBJ1-3|TRBV2|.|once
TGTGCCAGCAGCTACGCAGTCTCTGGAAACACCATATATTTT
CASSYAVSGNTIYF
>TRBJ2-5|TRBV5-1|.|.
TGCGCCAGCAGCTTGGAGTCCTGGGTTGCACAAGAGACCCAGTACTTC
CASSLESWVAQETQYF
>TRBJ2-1|TRBV30|.|.
TGTGCCTGGAGCCTATTCTCGGAGATCGGAAATGAGCAGTTCTTC
CAWSLFSEIGNEQFF
>TRBJ2-1|TRBV12-5|.|.
TGTGCTAGTGGTTTGGACAGCGATGAGCAGTTCTTC
CASGLDSDEQFF
>TRBJ2-7|TRBV4-1|TRBD2|.
TGCGCCAGCAGCCCGATTACTAGCGGGGCCTCCTACGAGCAGTACTTC
CASSPITSGASYEQYF
>TRBJ2-1|TRBV6-5|TRBD2|.
TGTGCCAGCAGTTGGGGAGCGGGGGGCTCCTACAATGAGCAGTTCTTC
CASSWGAGGSYNEQFF
>TRBJ1-2|TRBV4-3|.|.
TGCGCCAGCAGCCAAGTATCAGGAGATAACTATGGCTACACCTTC
CASSQVSGDNYGYTF
>TRBJ2-1|TRBV5-1|TRBD1|.
TGCGCCAGCAGCGAGACACCAAAACAGGGGATGGAGCAGTTCTTC
CASSETPKQGMEQFF
>TRBJ2-1|TRBV29-1|TRBD2|once
TGCAGCGCCTCCTCGGCGGGAGCCTACAATGAGCAGTTCTTC
CSASSAGAYNEQFF
>TRBJ2-3|TRBV29-1|TRBD2|.
TGCAGCGTTTCACGGGAGGGAGGCACAGATACGCAGTATTTT
CSVSREGGTDTQYF
>TRBJ2-3|TRBV5-1|TRBD2|few
TGCGCCAGCAGCTTGGTAGCGGGAGGCGGAGATACGCAGTATTTT
CASSLVAGGGDTQYF
>TRBJ1-5|TRBV5-6|TRBD1|.
TGTGCCAGCAGCGTGGGGACAGGGCTCTATAGCAATCAGCCCCAGCATTTT
CASSVGTGLYSNQPQHF
>TRBJ2-5|TRBV4-2|TRBD2|medium-sized
TGTGCCAGCAGCCACGGAGCTAGCGGGATGTCGGAGACCCAGTACTTC
CASSHGASGMSETQYF
>TRBJ2-2|TRBV11-2|.|.
TGTGCCAGCAGCCTACGCCACCCCCGGAACACCGGGGAGCTGTTTTTT
CASSLRHPRNTGELFF
>TRBJ2-7|TRBV28|.|.
TGTGCCAGCAGTTTTACCCCATCTGGGGTAGTAGCCAACTACGAGCAGTACTTC
CASSFTPSGVVANYEQYF
>TRBJ1-1|TRBV29-1|.|.
TGCAGCGTTTCCTTTTCGGGACACCTACTCACTGAAGCTTTCTTT
CSVSFSGHLLTEAFF
>TRBJ2-7|TRBV18|TRBD2|.
TGTGCCAGCTCCCGGACTAGCGGCGAGCAGTACTTC
CASSRTSGEQYF
>TRBJ1-1|TRBV11-1|TRBD1|.
TGTGCCAGCAGCTCGCAGGGGGTAGTTACTGAAGCTTTCTTT
CASSSQGVVTEAFF
>TRBJ2-7|TRBV10-3|.|.
TGTGCCATCAGTGAGAAGGGATACTACGAGCAGTACTTC
CAISEKGYYEQYF
>TRBJ2-1|TRBV7-9|.|.
TGTGCCAGCAGCCCACCCCCGTACAATGAGCAGTTCTTC
CASSPPPYNEQFF
>TRBJ1-5|TRBV25-1|TRBD1|.
TGTGCCAGCAGTGAACGGGGACAGGGGGAGCCCCAGCATTTT
CASSERGQGEPQHF
>TRBJ1-3|TRBV2|.|.
TGTGCCAGCAGTCTGGACAGCAACTCTGGAAACACCATATATTTT
CASSLDSNSGNTIYF